This T cell receptor beta chain was found in a study of spatial heterogeneity in lung cancer. Noted time point: sample taken at primary tumor resection. No cell sorting; template was whole RNA from tumor, lung tissue or PBMC. CDR1 and CDR2 from the germline V gene are SGHTA and FQGNSA. This CDR3 contains 15 residues. V shed 5 bases and J shed 9 bases, with 17 bases lying between them. Single TCR cDNA molecules each had their own unique molecular identifier. TCRdb re-derived calls from the 5' RACE reads in MiXCR, one entry per CDR3 protein. The data contain 90,000 to 95,000 distinct CDR3 sequences, 9.5% to 15% of them singletons.

The rearrangement joins TRBV7-2 to TRBJ1-6; no definite D call. The sample consisted of PBMCs, taken at surgery. The TCR sequence derives from a male donor with early-stage non-small cell lung cancer. The CDR3 region is CASSERARGSSPLHF. The CDR3 DNA sequence: TGTGCCAGCAGCGAGAGGGCGCGGGGTAGTTCACCCCTCCACTTT.